A single sample gave rise to the 20 T cell receptor beta chains below, sequenced in a study of blood T cell repertoires in COVID-19. Sequenced by immunoSEQ multiplex PCR; TCRdb stores in-frame clones only, minus some. The sample lists 250,000 to 300,000 clones; 90% were seen once. Material: peripheral blood. These receptors all come from a woman between 50 and 59 years old with COVID-19, enrolled during active disease.

The chain couples TRBV19 to TRBJ2-7; 8 nucleotides align to TRBD2. After removal of 5 bases from V and 3 bases from J, the junction contained 12 bases not matched to a gene. Germline V CDR1 and CDR2: LNHDA, SQIVND (reference sequence). The CDR3 has 16 amino acids. This CDR3 reads CASSSLRVSGNYEQYF. As DNA, the CDR3 is TGTGCCAGTAGTTCCCTCCGGGTTAGCGGGAACTACGAGCAGTACTTC.

The genes are TRBV18 and TRBJ1-1; D not certain. Germline CDR1 and CDR2: KGHSH and LQKENI. The ends were cut back, 3 bases at V and 0 bases at J, with 8 bases in the middle. CDR3 length equals 14 residues. The CDR3 loop is CASSPVLMNTEAFF. As DNA, the CDR3 is TGTGCCAGCTCACCGGTACTTATGAACACTGAAGCTTTCTTT.

The chain uses TRBV11-3 and TRBJ2-5; TRBD2 might be the D (6 bases). The CDR3 extends over 16 amino acids. V was cut by 3 bases and J by 1 base, with 15 bases left in between. From germline, CDR1 is SGHNT and CDR2 YENEEA. CDR3 bases: TGTGCCAGCAGCTTTGGGGTAGCGGCCCTCCAAGAGACCCAGTACTTC. It specifies CASSFGVAALQETQYF.

This chain uses TRBV10-2 with TRBJ2-1; 8 bases match TRBD1. The CDR3 is made up of 14 amino acids. Trimming took 6 bases from V and 7 from J; bases not matched to a gene: 8. Germline assignment: CDR1 WSHSY and CDR2 SAAADI. The CDR3 region is CASRAGQAGNEQFF. Here the CDR3 DNA reads TGCGCCAGCAGGGCGGGACAGGCGGGGAATGAGCAGTTCTTC.

The chain combines TRBV5-6 with TRBJ1-1; 12 bases fit TRBD1. In germline, CDR1 is SGHDT, CDR2 YYEEEE. The CDR3 is made up of 16 amino acids. Trimming removed 4 bases from V and 10 bases from J; junction bases left unmatched: 14. The CDR3, as DNA: TGTGCCAGCAGCCCAAACCCGGGACAGGGGGCTTTGAGAGCTTTCTTT. Residues: CASSPNPGQGALRAFF.

The V gene is TRBV19, the J gene TRBJ1-1, with 11 bases that match TRBD1. The V gene's germline CDR1 is LNHDA and CDR2 SQIVND (reference sequence). The CDR3 totals 15 residues. J lost 7 bases, V lost 2 bases, and 6 bases had no gene match. CDR3 region: CASSITQGQGGEAFF. The CDR3 DNA sequence: TGTGCCAGTAGTATAACCCAGGGACAGGGGGGTGAAGCTTTCTTT.

This clone was detected once. The gene calls are TRBV6-5 and TRBJ1-1, with 11 bases aligning to TRBD1. The CDR3 length is 16 residues. V was pared by 4 bases and J by 4 bases, with 8 bases of the junction left unmatched. Germline assignment: CDR1 MNHEY and CDR2 SVGAGI. The CDR3 nucleotides are TGTGCCAGCAGTTTCTCCGGACAGGGGGCTGGCACTGAAGCTTTCTTT. Translating it yields CASSFSGQGAGTEAFF.

The gene calls are TRBV19 and TRBJ1-5, with D possibly TRBD1 on 5 matching bases. The V gene's germline CDR1 is LNHDA and CDR2 SQIVND (reference sequence). The CDR3 extends over 14 amino acids. The V gene lost 5 bases and the J gene lost 1 base, with 9 bases spanning the gap. The CDR3 reads CASSQQESNQPQHF. In DNA, the CDR3 is TGTGCCAGTAGTCAACAGGAGAGCAATCAGCCCCAGCATTTT.

The chain employs TRBV2 and TRBJ2-7, with TRBD2 as a possible D gene (5 bases). Germline CDR1 and CDR2: SNHLY and FYNNEI. The CDR3 covers 13 residues. V dropped 6 bases and J dropped 3 bases, with 12 bases sitting between them. The CDR3 loop reads CASRGVRNYEQYF. In DNA, the CDR3 is TGTGCCAGCAGGGGAGTTCGTAACTACGAGCAGTACTTC.

V and J are TRBV29-1 and TRBJ1-2; TRBD1 aligns across 8 bases. CDR1 is SQVTM and CDR2 is ANQGSEA in the germline V gene. J lost 9 bases, V lost 2 bases, and 11 bases had no gene match. This CDR3 region has 14 residues. The CDR3 nucleotides read TGCAGCGTTGAAATGGGGGCAGGGGGCGGGAGCTACACCTTC. Its protein is CSVEMGAGGGSYTF.

The chain is built from TRBV4-1 and TRBJ2-7; D not resolved. Germline assignment: CDR1 MGHRA and CDR2 YSYEKL. The CDR3 runs 17 residues. V lost 0 bases and J lost 5, with 20 bases in between. CDR3 protein: CASSQDRPGAAPHEQYF. The DNA of the CDR3 is TGCGCCAGCAGCCAAGATCGCCCTGGAGCCGCCCCCCACGAGCAGTACTTC.

The genes are TRBV18 and TRBJ1-1; TRBD1 agrees at 7 bases. Unmatched junction bases numbered 4, after V lost 3 bases and J lost 0 bases. This CDR3 has 15 residues. Germline assignment: CDR1 KGHSH and CDR2 LQKENI. Here the CDR3 DNA reads TGTGCCAGCTCACCGGGACAGATGATGAACACTGAAGCTTTCTTT. Translating it yields CASSPGQMMNTEAFF.

V gene TRBV3-1 (or the pseudogene TRBV3-2) combines with J gene TRBJ2-7, with TRBD2 identical over 10 bases. The CDR3 consists of 14 residues. CDR1 is LGHDT, CDR2 YNNKEL, per germline (reference sequence). Unmatched junction bases numbered 9, after V lost 8 bases and J lost 5 bases. Written as DNA, the CDR3 is TGTGCCAGCCCCGCTTCTAGCGGGAGACACGAGCAGTACTTC. Residues: CASPASSGRHEQYF.

The rearrangement links TRBV29-1 to TRBJ2-5; no clear D. This CDR3 spans 13 amino acids. The germline V gene encodes CDR1 SQVTM and CDR2 ANQGSEA. Trimming removed 3 bases at V and 4 bases at J, with 12 bases between. The CDR3 spells CSVDAGAIETQYF. The CDR3 nucleotides are TGCAGCGTTGATGCCGGAGCCATAGAGACCCAGTACTTC. The variable domain in full, completed from reference TRBV29-1 and TRBJ2-5, reads SAVISQKPSRDICQRGTSLTIQCQVDSQVTMMFWYRQQPGQSLTLIATANQGSEATYESGFVIDKFPISRPNLTFSTLTVSNMSPEDSSIYLCSVDAGAIETQYFGPGTRLLVL.

The rearrangement links TRBV27 to TRBJ2-1; tentatively, D is TRBD2 (5 bases). Germline V CDR1 and CDR2: MNHEY, SMNVEV (reference sequence). CDR3 length equals 16 residues. V was pared by 1 base and J by 0 bases, with 10 bases between. Written as DNA, the CDR3 is TGTGCCAGCAGTTTATACGAGCGGCCCTCCTACAATGAGCAGTTCTTC. Its protein is CASSLYERPSYNEQFF.

This rearrangement joins TRBV4-1 to TRBJ2-3; 10 positions match TRBD2. The V gene end was trimmed by 8 bases and the J gene end by 3 bases; junction bases not matched to a gene: 2. The CDR3 sequence is 13 residues long. Germline CDR1 reads MGHRA; CDR2 reads YSYEKL. The DNA of the CDR3 is TGCGCCAGCGGTAGCGGGAGGACAGATACGCAGTATTTT. It is translated as CASGSGRTDTQYF.

The chain uses TRBV9 and TRBJ1-1; 8 positions match TRBD1. Looked up from germline, CDR1 is SGDLS and CDR2 is YYNGEE. There are 15 residues in the CDR3. V shed 5 bases, J shed 4 bases, and the junction held 10 bases outside the gene matches. The CDR3 DNA reads as TGTGCCAGCAGTTTATATGACAGGGGTACCACTGAAGCTTTCTTT. Encoded protein: CASSLYDRGTTEAFF.

The count of this clone is one. The chain recombines TRBV14 with TRBJ1-1; 9 bases are a match to TRBD1. V dropped 4 bases and J dropped 5; count of bases not matched to a gene: 5. Germline values: CDR1 SGHDN, CDR2 FVKESK. CDR3 length: 14 residues. DNA of the CDR3: TGTGCCAGCAGCCCTAAGGGACAGGGTACTGAAGCTTTCTTT. Protein: CASSPKGQGTEAFF. Variable domain in full (rest from reference TRBV14 and TRBJ1-1): EAGVTQFPSHSVIEKGQTVTLRCDPISGHDNLYWYRRVMGKEIKFLLHFVKESKQDESGMPNNRFLAERTGGTYSTLKVQPAELEDSGVYFCASSPKGQGTEAFFGQGTRLTVV.

The J gene is TRBJ2-5, the V gene TRBV28; TRBD1 agrees at 7 bases. After removal of 7 bases from V and 4 bases from J, the junction contained 6 bases not matched to a gene. Germline V gene sequence: CDR1 MDHEN, CDR2 SYDVKM. This CDR3 is 13 amino acids long. In DNA form, the CDR3 reads TGTGCCAGCACCGGGACAGTTGGAGAGACCCAGTACTTC. Its protein is CASTGTVGETQYF.

The chain couples TRBV13 to TRBJ1-1; 7 bases fit TRBD1. This CDR3 spans 14 amino acids. The V gene end was trimmed by 4 bases and the J gene end by 7 bases; junction bases not matched to a gene: 9. The germline CDR1 and CDR2 sequences are PRHDT and FYEKMQ (reference sequence). Here the CDR3 DNA reads TGTGCCAGCAGCTCCCAGACAGGGTCCAATGAAGCTTTCTTT. Protein: CASSSQTGSNEAFF. Full variable domain (rest looked up from reference TRBV13 and TRBJ1-1): AAGVIQSPRHLIKEKRETATLKCYPIPRHDTVYWYQQGPGQDPQFLISFYEKMQSDKGSIPDRFSAQQFSDYHSELNMSSLELGDSALYFCASSSQTGSNEAFFGQGTRLTVV.